A single sample is the source of the 27 T cell receptor beta chains below, sequenced in a study of OX40 agonist ivuxolimab in advanced cancers. TCRdb's copy holds only in-frame clones and misses some; the assay was immunoSEQ multiplex PCR. Among some 42,000 clones listed, over 75% were seen once. Source: CD4+ or CD8+ T cells sorted from blood, taken in a trial of the OX40 agonist ivuxolimab. The receptors here all came from an adult with an advanced solid tumor such as melanoma, head and neck, liver or kidney cancer.

V usage is TRBV7-3 and J usage is TRBJ1-1; 7 nucleotides line up with TRBD1. CDR3 length: 13 residues. Losses at the gene ends were 10 bases for V and 4 bases for J; bases not matched to a gene: 9. Germline CDR1 SGHTA, CDR2 FQGTGA. The CDR3 nucleotides are TGTGCCACCCGCCTCAGACAGGGCACTGAAGCTTTCTTT. Translated: CATRLRQGTEAFF.

The rearrangement links TRBV7-9 to TRBJ2-1; a possible D gene is TRBD2 (6 bases). CDR1 is SEHNR and CDR2 is FQNEAQ in the germline V gene (reference sequence). Deletions cut 6 bases from V and 10 bases from J, with 19 bases between. The CDR3 consists of 14 residues. CDR3 nucleotide sequence: TGTGCCAGCAGTACCCGGGGCGGAGGGAGCGAGCAGTTCTTC. Protein sequence: CASSTRGGGSEQFF.

V usage is TRBV7-9 and J usage is TRBJ2-7; D is uncertain. V was shortened by 5 bases and J by 6 bases, with 14 bases between the two germline ends. Germline CDR1 reads SEHNR; CDR2 reads FQNEAQ (reference sequence). The CDR3 has 13 amino acids. As DNA, the CDR3 is TGTGCCAGCAGCCGCCGCGATCGTATCGAGCAGTACTTC. This codes for CASSRRDRIEQYF.

The genes are TRBV6-1 and TRBJ2-1, with 9 bases fitting TRBD1. V dropped 5 bases and J dropped 7; count of bases not matched to a gene: 9. The CDR3 runs 15 residues. CDR1 is MNHNS and CDR2 is SASEGT in the germline V gene. CDR3 in DNA: TGTGCCAGCAGTCAAAACAGGGGGCGTTTGAATGAGCAGTTCTTC. Translating gives CASSQNRGRLNEQFF.

This chain links TRBV5-1 with TRBJ2-7; the D gene could be TRBD1 or TRBD2 (5 bases each). V was pared by 0 bases and J by 4 bases, with 5 bases between. Germline values: CDR1 SGHRS, CDR2 YFSETQ. The CDR3 totals 12 residues. The CDR3, as DNA: TGCGCCAGCAGCTTGGGGGGGTACGAGCAGTACTTC. It encodes CASSLGGYEQYF.

V is TRBV29-1 and J is TRBJ1-2, with D unclear. Germline V gene sequence: CDR1 SQVTM, CDR2 ANQGSEA. Trimming shortened V by 5 bases and J by 2 bases, and 18 bases separated the two germline ends. This CDR3 comprises 15 residues. CDR3 nucleotide sequence: TGCAGCGTTTTGGCAGGAGGTGTTTCAAACTATGGCTACACCTTC. Translating it yields CSVLAGGVSNYGYTF.

V is TRBV7-9 and J is TRBJ2-3, with D perhaps TRBD1 (6 bases). Trimming removed 11 bases from V and 2 bases from J, with 11 bases in between. This CDR3 is built from 12 residues. Germline CDR1 SEHNR, CDR2 FQNEAQ (reference sequence). Written as DNA, the CDR3 is TGTGCCGCCCGACAGGACACAGATACGCAGTATTTT. Its protein product is CAARQDTDTQYF.

V usage is TRBV9 and J usage is TRBJ2-5, with 10 positions matching TRBD2. V lost 3 bases and J lost 11; bases outside the gene matches: 7. The germline V gene encodes CDR1 SGDLS and CDR2 YYNGEE. The CDR3 runs 13 residues. The chain's CDR3 is CASSAALAGEQYF. The CDR3 bases are TGTGCCAGCAGCGCCGCTCTAGCGGGGGAGCAGTACTTC.

J is TRBJ1-2 and V is TRBV11-2, with D possibly matching TRBD1 (6 bases). Per germline, CDR1 SGHAT and CDR2 FQNNGV. Trimming pared 5 bases from V and 4 bases from J, leaving 20 bases between. The CDR3 consists of 16 residues. The CDR3 spells CASSVSQGPLPYGYTF. The CDR3 DNA is TGTGCCAGCAGCGTCTCACAGGGACCTCTCCCCTATGGCTACACCTTC.

The chain combines TRBV29-1 with TRBJ2-7; 15 bases are shared with TRBD2. J gave up 5 bases and V 5 bases, and 16 bases lay outside the gene matches. This CDR3 spans 18 amino acids. Per germline, CDR1 SQVTM and CDR2 ANQGSEA. CDR3: CSVYHTGTSGRPEDEQYF. In nucleotides, the CDR3 is TGCAGCGTTTATCACACCGGGACTAGCGGGAGGCCAGAAGACGAGCAGTACTTC.

This clone was counted only a few times. At one boundary the junction diverges from the germline segment, which might be a read error. This chain links TRBV6-5 with TRBJ1-1; D is unclear. CDR3 length: 15 residues. The germline V gene has CDR1 MNHEY and CDR2 SVGAGI. The CDR3 DNA follows: TGTGCCAGCAGTTACTCGAGCGTGGTGAATACTGAAGCTTTCTTT. Protein product: CASSYSSVVNTEAFF.

The chain couples TRBV6-5 to TRBJ1-1, with D possibly TRBD1 on 5 matching bases. Germline V gives CDR1 MNHEY, CDR2 SVGAGI. The CDR3 is 15 residues long. V was cut by 7 bases and J by 2 bases, with 17 bases left in between. In DNA form, the CDR3 reads TGTGCCAGCACTCCGTCGGGCAGGACAAACACTGAAGCTTTCTTT. Amino acids: CASTPSGRTNTEAFF.

Concerning this clone: One junction end disagrees with the germline gene, perhaps due to a read error. The chain links TRBV7-7 to TRBJ2-1; 10 bases map to TRBD2. In germline, CDR1 is SSHAT, CDR2 FNYEAQ (reference sequence). The CDR3 has 14 amino acids. This chain's CDR3 is CASSLAGGSNEQFF. The CDR3 DNA reads as TGTGCTAGCAGCTTAGCGGGGGGCAGTAATGAGCAGTTCTTC.

The chain recombines TRBV5-8 with TRBJ2-3, with 10 bases aligning to TRBD2. The CDR3 loop spans 15 amino acids. V was clipped by 3 bases and J by 5 bases; unmatched bases: 6. Germline values: CDR1 SGHTS, CDR2 YDEGEE. This chain's CDR3 is CASSSVAGGRDTQYF. The CDR3 DNA reads as TGTGCCAGCAGCTCTGTAGCGGGGGGTAGAGATACGCAGTATTTT. The variable domain in full, completed from reference TRBV5-8 and TRBJ2-3, reads EAGVTQSPTHLIKTRGQQATLRCSPISGHTSVYWYQQALGLGLQFLLWYDEGEERNRGNFPPRFSGRQFPNYSSELNVNALELEDSALYLCASSSVAGGRDTQYFGPGTRLTVL.

The gene calls are TRBV7-3 and TRBJ2-7, with 8 bases identical to TRBD1. V dropped 5 bases and J dropped 3; count of bases not matched to a gene: 6. Per the germline V gene, CDR1 is SGHTA and CDR2 is FQGTGA. The CDR3 consists of 14 residues. The CDR3 nucleotides are TGTGCCAGCAGCCCCGGGACAGGAGACTACGAGCAGTACTTC. Translation gives CASSPGTGDYEQYF.

The V call is TRBV19, the J call TRBJ1-5; 7 positions agree with TRBD1. V trimming: 7 bases; J trimming: 3 bases; junction bases outside the gene matches: 15. Germline V gene sequence: CDR1 LNHDA, CDR2 SQIVND (reference sequence). The CDR3 totals 17 residues. CDR3 amino acids: CASTSSPGGGSNQPQHF. Here the CDR3 DNA reads TGTGCCAGTACATCATCCCCAGGAGGGGGCTCCAATCAGCCCCAGCATTTT.

The gene calls are TRBV9 and TRBJ1-3; no clear D gene. Trimming removed 0 bases from V and 0 bases from J, with 7 bases in between. The CDR3 consists of 15 residues. The germline V gene encodes CDR1 SGDLS and CDR2 YYNGEE. CDR3 amino acids: CASSVAASSGNTIYF. The CDR3 bases are TGTGCCAGCAGCGTAGCGGCCAGCTCTGGAAACACCATATATTTT.

The V call is TRBV4-3, the J call TRBJ2-7; TRBD1 aligns across 10 bases. The germline V gene has CDR1 LGHNA and CDR2 YSLEER. CDR3 size: 16 residues. V lost 4 bases, J lost 6 bases, and 12 bases stayed unmatched. The chain's CDR3 is CASSRGGTGERGEQYF. The CDR3 DNA is TGCGCCAGCAGCCGGGGAGGGACAGGGGAAAGAGGCGAGCAGTACTTC.

Concerning this clone: An end of the junction differs from the germline gene, which may be a read error. The chain recombines TRBV18 with TRBJ1-2, with TRBD1 identical over 10 bases. This CDR3 has 15 residues. The germline gives CDR1 KGHSH, CDR2 LQKENI. DNA of the CDR3: TGTGCCAGCTCATCACCGGGACAGGGGAACTATGGCTACACCTTC. It translates to CASSSPGQGNYGYTF.

This clone was picked up a small number of times. J is TRBJ2-7 and V is TRBV19; 10 bases are shared with TRBD1. The junction had 3 bases not matched to a gene; V was cut back by 5 bases and J by 5 bases. The CDR3 is 13 amino acids. Per germline, CDR1 LNHDA and CDR2 SQIVND (reference sequence). CDR3 DNA sequence: TGTGCCAGTAGTGGACAGGGGGGGAACGAGCAGTACTTC. Protein sequence: CASSGQGGNEQYF.

V gene TRBV6-6 combines with J gene TRBJ2-7; the D gene is possibly TRBD1 (6 bases). This CDR3 has 14 residues. V was shortened by 0 bases and J by 0 bases, with 6 bases between the two germline ends. Germline assignment: CDR1 MNHNY and CDR2 SVGAGI (reference sequence). CDR3 protein: CASSYSGHSYEQYF. DNA for the CDR3: TGTGCCAGCAGTTACTCGGGACACTCCTACGAGCAGTACTTC.

The V call is TRBV28, the J call TRBJ2-3; D is unclear. Per the germline V gene, CDR1 is MDHEN and CDR2 is SYDVKM. CDR3 length: 15 residues. V was shortened by 6 bases and J by 1 base, with 14 bases between the two germline ends. The DNA for the CDR3 is TGTGCCAGCAGCTCGACCCCGGACGGCACAGATACGCAGTATTTT. Amino acid sequence: CASSSTPDGTDTQYF.

Concerning this clone itself: A read error may produce the germline difference seen at one junction end. The chain links TRBV10-3 to TRBJ1-1, with D tentatively TRBD1 (6 bases). Looked up from germline, CDR1 is ENHRY and CDR2 is SYGVKD. The CDR3 length is 14 residues. Written as DNA, the CDR3 is TGTGCCAGCAGTTACCCTACGGACAGAACTGAAGCTTTCTTT. Translation: CASSYPTDRTEAFF.

The chain joins TRBV9 to TRBJ1-5; a possible D gene is TRBD1 (6 bases). Trimming shortened V by 4 bases and J by 10 bases, and 18 bases separated the two germline ends. Germline loops: CDR1 SGDLS, CDR2 YYNGEE. The CDR3 runs to 14 residues. The CDR3 loop is CASSPSGDLYPQHF. The DNA for the CDR3 is TGTGCCAGCAGCCCCTCAGGGGACCTTTATCCCCAGCATTTT.

V gene TRBV4-3 combines with J gene TRBJ2-7; 8 nucleotides agree with TRBD1. The CDR3 extends over 18 amino acids. The J segment lost 4 bases and the V segment lost 0 bases, leaving 14 bases of the junction unmatched. Germline V gives CDR1 LGHNA, CDR2 YSLEER. The CDR3 loop is CASSQELERTGIAYEQYF. The CDR3 nucleotides read TGCGCCAGCAGCCAAGAACTTGAAAGGACAGGGATTGCTTACGAGCAGTACTTC.

CDR3 bases: TGTGCCAGCAGCTTAGATCCGGGAGGACGATACAATGAGCAGTTCTTC. It encodes CASSLDPGGRYNEQFF. V and J are TRBV7-6 and TRBJ2-1; TRBD2 aligns across 7 bases. Germline V lookup: CDR1 SGHVS, CDR2 FNYEAQ. CDR3 length: 16 residues. With 1 base clipped from V and 4 bases from J, the junction kept 7 bases outside the gene matches.

The CDR3, as DNA: TGCGCCAGCAGCTTGGAGGTAGGGCTCGAGCAGTACTTC. It specifies CASSLEVGLEQYF. The V and J genes are TRBV5-1 and TRBJ2-7; unclear D gene. Germline V gene data show CDR1 as SGHRS and CDR2 as YFSETQ. The V end lost 0 bases, the J end lost 6 bases, and 10 bases lay between the germline ends. This CDR3 comprises 13 residues.